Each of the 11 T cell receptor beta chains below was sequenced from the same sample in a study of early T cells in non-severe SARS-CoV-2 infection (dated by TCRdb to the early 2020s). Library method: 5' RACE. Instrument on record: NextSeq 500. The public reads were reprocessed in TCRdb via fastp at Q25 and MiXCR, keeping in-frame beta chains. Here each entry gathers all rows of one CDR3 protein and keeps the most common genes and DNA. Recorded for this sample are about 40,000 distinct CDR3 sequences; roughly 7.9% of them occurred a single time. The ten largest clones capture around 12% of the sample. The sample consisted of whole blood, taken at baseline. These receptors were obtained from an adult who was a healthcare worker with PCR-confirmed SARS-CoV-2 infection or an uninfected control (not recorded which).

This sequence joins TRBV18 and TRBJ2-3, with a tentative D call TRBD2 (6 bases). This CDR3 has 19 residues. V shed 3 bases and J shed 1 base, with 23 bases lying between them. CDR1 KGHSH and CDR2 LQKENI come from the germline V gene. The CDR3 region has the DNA TGTGCCAGCTCACCTGCCGGCGGGGCCTCTATAACTGGCACAGATACGCAGTATTTT. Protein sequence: CASSPAGGASITGTDTQYF.

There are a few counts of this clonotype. Written as DNA, the CDR3 is TGTGCCAGCAGTTTAAAGACAGGGGCTAACTATGGCTACACCTTC. This encodes CASSLKTGANYGYTF. The V call is TRBV27, the J call TRBJ1-2; 8 positions match TRBD1. The V gene end was trimmed by 2 bases and the J gene end by 0 bases; junction bases not matched to a gene: 2. The CDR3 extends over 15 amino acids. CDR1 is MNHEY, CDR2 SMNVEV, per germline (reference sequence).

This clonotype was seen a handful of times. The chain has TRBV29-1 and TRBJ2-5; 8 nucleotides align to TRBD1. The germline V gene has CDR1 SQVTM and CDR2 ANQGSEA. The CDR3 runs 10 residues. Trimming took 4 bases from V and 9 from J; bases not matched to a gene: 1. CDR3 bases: TGCAGCGTTGTGGACAGGGCCCAGTACTTC. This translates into CSVVDRAQYF.

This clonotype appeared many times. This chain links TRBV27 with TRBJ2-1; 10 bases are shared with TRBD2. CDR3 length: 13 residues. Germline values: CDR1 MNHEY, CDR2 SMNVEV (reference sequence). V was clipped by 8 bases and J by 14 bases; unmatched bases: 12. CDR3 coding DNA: TGTGCCAGCGGAAGCGGGGGGGCCTTCGGGGAGTTCTTC. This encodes CASGSGGAFGEFF.

CDR3 coding DNA: TGTGCCAGCAGCCAAGTTCGGCTAACGAGCACAGATACGCAGTATTTT. This gives the protein CASSQVRLTSTDTQYF. The rearrangement uses TRBV14 and TRBJ2-3; the D is unclear. V lost 1 base to trimming and J lost 0 bases, with 11 bases between them. The CDR3 has 16 residues. CDR1 and CDR2 from the germline V gene are SGHDN and FVKESK.

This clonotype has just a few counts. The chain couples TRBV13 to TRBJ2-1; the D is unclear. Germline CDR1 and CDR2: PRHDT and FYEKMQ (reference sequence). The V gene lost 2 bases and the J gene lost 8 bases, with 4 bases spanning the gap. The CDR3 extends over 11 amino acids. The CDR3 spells CASSLFDEQFF. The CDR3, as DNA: TGTGCCAGCAGCTTATTTGATGAGCAGTTCTTC.

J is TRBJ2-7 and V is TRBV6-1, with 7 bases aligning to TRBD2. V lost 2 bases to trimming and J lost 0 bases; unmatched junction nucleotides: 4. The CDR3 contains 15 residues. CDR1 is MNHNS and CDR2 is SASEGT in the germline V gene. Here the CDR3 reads CASSEQAGSSYEQYF. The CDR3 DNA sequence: TGTGCCAGCAGTGAACAAGCGGGGAGCTCCTACGAGCAGTACTTC.

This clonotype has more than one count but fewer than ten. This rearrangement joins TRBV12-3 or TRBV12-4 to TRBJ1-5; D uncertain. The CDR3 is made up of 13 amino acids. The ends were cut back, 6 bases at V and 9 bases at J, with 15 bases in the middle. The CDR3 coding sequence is TGTGCCAGCAGCTCCGGGAGTCGCGGGCCCCAGCATTTT. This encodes CASSSGSRGPQHF.

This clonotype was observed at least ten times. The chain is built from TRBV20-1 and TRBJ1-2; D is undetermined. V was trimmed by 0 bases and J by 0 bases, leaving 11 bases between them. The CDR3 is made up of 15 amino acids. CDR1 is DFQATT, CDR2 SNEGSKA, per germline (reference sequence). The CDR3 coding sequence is TGCAGTGCTAGAGATGCGCCTGGGACTAACTATGGCTACACCTTC. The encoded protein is CSARDAPGTNYGYTF.

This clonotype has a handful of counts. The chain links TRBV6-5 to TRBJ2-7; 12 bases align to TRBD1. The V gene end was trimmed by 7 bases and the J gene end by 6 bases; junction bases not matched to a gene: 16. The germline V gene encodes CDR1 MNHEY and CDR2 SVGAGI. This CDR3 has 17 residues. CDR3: CASTPSHGGQGAFEQYF. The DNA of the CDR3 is TGTGCCAGCACTCCTTCTCATGGGGGACAGGGGGCATTCGAGCAGTACTTC.

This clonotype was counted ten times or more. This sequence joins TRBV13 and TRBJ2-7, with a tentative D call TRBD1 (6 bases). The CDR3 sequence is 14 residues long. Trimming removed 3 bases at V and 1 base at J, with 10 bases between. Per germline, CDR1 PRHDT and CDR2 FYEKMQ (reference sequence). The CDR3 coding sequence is TGTGCCAGCAGCTTTGCAGGGGAATCCTACGAGCAGTACTTC. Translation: CASSFAGESYEQYF.